One and the same sample provided the 30 T cell receptor beta chains below, sequenced in a study of PD-1 blockade in classical Hodgkin lymphoma (dated by TCRdb to the early 2020s). This specimen's time point label, interpreted: cycle 2 day 1 (C2D1) of nivolumab. All trial patients had relapsed after autologous stem cell transplantation, with cohorts A, B and C differing in prior brentuximab vedotin exposure. Preparation of the library involved the immunoSEQ multiplex PCR assay. The source is immuneACCESS, and TCRdb retained only in-frame sequences with V and J called. Part of the clones is not carried over; for the studies checked, unresolved V genes explain less than half of this, and the remainder is unexplained. The sample table holds around 99,000 clones, of which roughly 79% were seen once. The ten largest clones represent roughly 16% of the sample. The source material was peripheral blood mononuclear cells (PBMCs), sampled before the second cycle of nivolumab. The receptor set was obtained from a human donor with classical Hodgkin lymphoma.

Details on this clone: This same CDR3 is encoded by further DNA sequences in the sample. The rearrangement joins TRBV5-1 to TRBJ2-3; 7 nucleotides agree with TRBD1. J was trimmed by 0 bases and V by 0 bases; bases with no gene match: 4. The CDR3 runs to 16 residues. Germline V gene data show CDR1 as SGHRS and CDR2 as YFSETQ. The CDR3 here is CASSLGQGPSTDTQYF. CDR3 sequence (DNA): TGCGCCAGCAGCTTGGGACAGGGACCAAGCACAGATACGCAGTATTTT.

The chain is built from TRBV2 and TRBJ1-2, with D unresolved. CDR1 and CDR2 from the germline V gene are SNHLY and FYNNEI. V dropped 5 bases and J dropped 7 bases, with 20 bases sitting between them. The CDR3 contains 15 residues. The CDR3 region has the DNA TGTGCCAGCAGTCCGGTTCCGCCCCTTTCCGGTGGCTACACCTTC. Translation: CASSPVPPLSGGYTF.

The V gene is TRBV2, the J gene TRBJ2-2; TRBD2 is a possible D gene (6 bases). V dropped 7 bases and J dropped 4 bases, with 10 bases sitting between them. This CDR3 spans 13 amino acids. The germline gives CDR1 SNHLY, CDR2 FYNNEI. CDR3 sequence (DNA): TGTGCCAGCAACCTGGGGGGCACCGGGGAGCTGTTTTTT. Translation: CASNLGGTGELFF. Full variable domain (rest looked up from reference TRBV2 and TRBJ2-2): EPEVTQTPSHQVTQMGQEVILRCVPISNHLYFYWYRQILGQKVEFLVSFYNNEISEKSEIFDDQFSVERPDGSNFTLKIRSTKLEDSAMYFCASNLGGTGELFFGEGSRLTVL.

The chain employs TRBV5-1 and TRBJ2-7; 9 positions agree with TRBD2. This CDR3 has 14 residues. CDR1 is SGHRS and CDR2 is YFSETQ in the germline V gene. J was trimmed by 4 bases and V by 3 bases; bases with no gene match: 5. The CDR3 here is CASSWIAGEYEQYF. The CDR3 DNA reads TGCGCCAGCAGCTGGATAGCGGGAGAGTACGAGCAGTACTTC.

In DNA form, the CDR3 reads TGTGCCAGCTCACCGGGACTAGTAGCCTACGAGCAGTACTTC. It encodes CASSPGLVAYEQYF. This chain uses TRBV18 with TRBJ2-7; 8 positions match TRBD2. Per germline, CDR1 KGHSH and CDR2 LQKENI. This CDR3 has 14 residues. J was trimmed by 2 bases and V by 3 bases; bases with no gene match: 3. The full variable domain, rest sourced from reference TRBV18 and TRBJ2-7, is NAGVMQNPRHLVRRRGQEARLRCSPMKGHSHVYWYRQLPEEGLKFMVYLQKENIIDESGMPKERFSAEFPKEGPSILRIQQVVRGDSAAYFCASSPGLVAYEQYFGPGTRLTVT.

V gene TRBV9 combines with J gene TRBJ2-3, with D tentatively TRBD1 (6 bases). The CDR3 extends over 14 amino acids. The V end lost 4 bases, the J end lost 6 bases, and 15 bases lay between the germline ends. Per germline, CDR1 SGDLS and CDR2 YYNGEE. CDR3 nucleotides: TGTGCCAGCAGCTCCACCACAGGGCCCGATACGCAGTATTTT. It yields the protein CASSSTTGPDTQYF.

The V and J genes are TRBV4-2 and TRBJ1-2, with no clear D. The CDR3 has 15 amino acids. V was cut by 4 bases and J by 4 bases, with 16 bases left in between. The V gene's germline CDR1 is LGHNA and CDR2 YNFKEQ. The CDR3 DNA is TGTGCCAGCAGCCGCGGAGGAAGGGTGAGCTATGGCTACACCTTC. Protein sequence: CASSRGGRVSYGYTF.

The chain joins TRBV7-9 to TRBJ2-2; tentative D call: TRBD2 (5 bases). This CDR3 has 16 residues. Germline V gene lookup returns CDR1 SEHNR and CDR2 FQNEAQ (reference sequence). V lost 0 bases to trimming and J lost 13 bases, with 21 bases between them. CDR3 coding DNA: TGTGCCAGCAGCTTAGCGGGGTCGGCCCTTAGTGCGGGGCTGTTTTTT. Protein: CASSLAGSALSAGLFF.

The rearrangement joins TRBV4-3 to TRBJ2-2; 7 nucleotides agree with TRBD1. The CDR3 sequence is 16 residues long. CDR1 is LGHNA, CDR2 YSLEER, per germline. J lost 4 bases, V lost 3 bases, and 8 bases had no gene match. The CDR3 protein is CASSQELQGLTGELFF. Written as DNA, the CDR3 is TGCGCCAGCAGCCAGGAATTACAGGGGCTCACCGGGGAGCTGTTTTTT.

V gene TRBV7-8 combines with J gene TRBJ2-2; 12 bases line up with TRBD2. CDR1 is SGHVS and CDR2 is FQNEAQ in the germline V gene. This CDR3 has 17 amino acids. The V segment lost 8 bases and the J segment 0 bases; nucleotides outside the gene matches: 7. The CDR3 bases are TGTGCCAGCGTATCTCTAGCGGGAGGGCCGAACACCGGGGAGCTGTTTTTT. Protein sequence: CASVSLAGGPNTGELFF.

The chain links TRBV19 to TRBJ2-1; D may be TRBD1 or TRBD2 (5 bases each). The CDR3 consists of 12 residues. V was pared by 7 bases and J by 5 bases, with 9 bases between. Per the germline V gene, CDR1 is LNHDA and CDR2 is SQIVND (reference sequence). CDR3 sequence: CASTGRNNEQFF. CDR3 nucleotides: TGTGCCAGTACAGGGAGAAACAATGAGCAGTTCTTC.

The gene calls are TRBV5-4 and TRBJ1-3; D gene unclear. Germline V gene sequence: CDR1 SGHNT, CDR2 YYREEE (reference sequence). This CDR3 is built from 13 residues. The V end was cut by 7 bases, the J end by 0 bases, with 8 bases between. The CDR3 nucleotides read TGTGCCAGCTTCACCTACTCTGGAAACACCATATATTTT. It is translated as CASFTYSGNTIYF.

This clone came up a few times. CDR3 region: CASRGDGANYGYTF. CDR3 DNA sequence: TGTGCCAGCAGGGGGGACGGCGCTAACTATGGCTACACCTTC. The chain combines TRBV28 with TRBJ1-2; tentatively, D is TRBD1 (5 bases). With 6 bases removed from V and 0 bases from J, the gap between germline ends came to 11 bases. Per the germline V gene, CDR1 is MDHEN and CDR2 is SYDVKM. This CDR3 is built from 14 residues.

The chain is built from TRBV28 and TRBJ1-5; possible D gene TRBD1, 6 bases. The V end lost 1 base, the J end lost 0 bases, and 10 bases lay between the germline ends. Germline lookup yields CDR1 MDHEN and CDR2 SYDVKM. The CDR3 sequence is 16 residues long. CDR3 in DNA: TGTGCCAGCAGTTTATTACAGGGACTTAGCAATCAGCCCCAGCATTTT. This sequence encodes CASSLLQGLSNQPQHF.

V usage is TRBV6-9 and J usage is TRBJ2-2; D might be TRBD1 or TRBD2, each matching 5 bases. The CDR3 length is 14 residues. Germline V lookup: CDR1 MNHGY, CDR2 SVAAGI. V gave up 6 bases and J gave up 4 bases, with 12 bases separating them. CDR3 protein: CASRGTRGTGELFF. CDR3 DNA: TGTGCCAGCAGGGGGACCCGGGGCACCGGGGAGCTGTTTTTT.

This clone showed up just a few times. The genes are TRBV7-9 and TRBJ1-1, with TRBD1 matching 7 bases. CDR1 and CDR2 (germline): SEHNR, FQNEAQ (reference sequence). Trimming cost V 0 bases and J 1 base; bases outside gene matches: 5. CDR3 length: 16 amino acids. The CDR3 DNA follows: TGTGCCAGCAGCTTAGCTAGGGACAGCCAGAACACTGAAGCTTTCTTT. This translates into CASSLARDSQNTEAFF.

The rearrangement uses TRBV19 and TRBJ2-2, with TRBD2 matching 11 bases. Germline loops: CDR1 LNHDA, CDR2 SQIVND (reference sequence). With V trimmed by 1 base and J by 0 bases, 7 bases remained unmatched. The CDR3 has 19 amino acids. The CDR3 DNA reads as TGTGCCAGTAGTATAGCAGGGACTAGCGGATTCGCGAACACCGGGGAGCTGTTTTTT. This sequence encodes CASSIAGTSGFANTGELFF.

V usage is TRBV19 and J usage is TRBJ1-1; D unresolved. V lost 9 bases and J lost 6, with 8 bases in between. The CDR3 spans 10 residues. Per germline, CDR1 LNHDA and CDR2 SQIVND (reference sequence). CDR3 sequence reads: CASCIPEAFF. CDR3 nucleotide sequence: TGTGCCAGCTGCATACCTGAAGCTTTCTTT.

In the case of this clone: The sample holds other DNA sequences that translate to the same CDR3. This chain joins TRBV6-1 and TRBJ2-7; 10 nucleotides line up with TRBD1. This CDR3 spans 14 amino acids. Germline CDR1 MNHNS, CDR2 SASEGT. The J segment lost 3 bases and the V segment lost 6 bases, leaving 5 bases of the junction unmatched. CDR3: CASSGRDRGYEQYF. In DNA form, the CDR3 reads TGTGCCAGCAGCGGCAGGGACAGGGGCTACGAGCAGTACTTC.

The chain couples TRBV2 to TRBJ2-1; maybe TRBD2 (5 bases). V lost 7 bases and J lost 0, with 13 bases in between. The germline CDR1 and CDR2 sequences are SNHLY and FYNNEI. The CDR3 is made up of 15 amino acids. The CDR3 region has the DNA TGTGCCAGCAAAGGTAGCGTGAGCTCCTACAATGAGCAGTTCTTC. It encodes CASKGSVSSYNEQFF.

CDR3 residues: CASSLGHPDEKLFF. CDR3 DNA: TGCGCCAGCAGCTTAGGACACCCGGACGAAAAACTGTTTTTT. The J gene is TRBJ1-4, the V gene TRBV5-1, with a possible D match to TRBD1 (5 bases). This CDR3 contains 14 residues. V lost 2 bases to trimming and J lost 8 bases, with 13 bases between them. From germline, CDR1 is SGHRS and CDR2 YFSETQ.

V and J are TRBV5-6 and TRBJ2-1; D is uncertain. The CDR3 is 15 amino acids. Germline loops: CDR1 SGHDT, CDR2 YYEEEE. Trimming removed 0 bases from V and 2 bases from J, with 9 bases in between. CDR3 coding DNA: TGTGCCAGCAGCTTGGAGCCAAGCCCCTACAATGAGCAGTTCTTC. Encoded protein: CASSLEPSPYNEQFF.

The chain is built from TRBV5-4 and TRBJ1-2, with D tentatively TRBD1 (6 bases). Germline V gives CDR1 SGHNT, CDR2 YYREEE (reference sequence). V lost 2 bases and J 7 bases, leaving 9 bases between the germline ends. The CDR3 extends over 12 amino acids. CDR3 in DNA: TGTGCCAGCAGCTTAAGGGGGTCTGGCTACACCTTC. Protein sequence: CASSLRGSGYTF.

The chain couples TRBV27 to TRBJ1-5; D ambiguous. Between the trimmed V and J ends, which lost 4 bases and 0 bases, there was a span of 13 bases. This CDR3 has 16 residues. Germline CDR1 reads MNHEY; CDR2 reads SMNVEV (reference sequence). The CDR3: CASSSTAAYSNQPQHF. The DNA for the CDR3 is TGTGCCAGCAGTTCTACGGCAGCTTATAGCAATCAGCCCCAGCATTTT.

This clone was counted a single time. The chain recombines TRBV7-2 with TRBJ1-1; 7 bases match TRBD1. The CDR3 is 14 amino acids. Trimming at V came to 5 bases and at J to 1 base, leaving 4 bases not matched to a gene. The germline V gene has CDR1 SGHTA and CDR2 FQGNSA. The CDR3 coding sequence is TGTGCCAGCAGCCTGACAGGGAGGAACACTGAAGCTTTCTTT. As protein: CASSLTGRNTEAFF.

This clone was found a few times. The V call is TRBV18, the J call TRBJ2-2; D not certain. Trimming left V 3 bases short and J 3 bases short, with 8 bases between. The CDR3 is 14 residues long. Germline CDR1 is KGHSH and CDR2 is LQKENI. The CDR3 is CASSPLSDTGELFF. DNA for the CDR3: TGTGCCAGCTCACCCCTTAGTGACACCGGGGAGCTGTTTTTT. Full variable domain (outside the CDR3, taken from reference TRBV18 and TRBJ2-2): NAGVMQNPRHLVRRRGQEARLRCSPMKGHSHVYWYRQLPEEGLKFMVYLQKENIIDESGMPKERFSAEFPKEGPSILRIQQVVRGDSAAYFCASSPLSDTGELFFGEGSRLTVL.

This clone was seen many times. The chain employs TRBV4-1 and TRBJ2-7; 10 nucleotides agree with TRBD2. Germline CDR1 MGHRA, CDR2 YSYEKL. The V gene end was trimmed by 2 bases and the J gene end by 2 bases; junction bases not matched to a gene: 3. This CDR3 contains 15 residues. CDR3 bases: TGCGCCAGCAGCCAATTAGCGGGAGGAACCTACGAGCAGTACTTC. Encoded protein: CASSQLAGGTYEQYF.

The gene calls are TRBV30 and TRBJ1-1; the D is unclear. Germline CDR1 reads GTSNPN; CDR2 reads SVGIG (reference sequence). The CDR3 consists of 13 residues. V dropped 3 bases and J dropped 0 bases, with 8 bases sitting between them. CDR3 in amino acids: CAWRELMNTEAFF. In DNA form, the CDR3 reads TGTGCCTGGAGGGAGCTAATGAACACTGAAGCTTTCTTT. Supplemented by reference TRBV30 and TRBJ1-1, the full variable domain reads SQTIHQWPATLVQPVGSPLSLECTVEGTSNPNLYWYRQAAGRGLQLLFYSVGIGQISSEVPQNLSASRPQDRQFILSSKKLLLSDSGFYLCAWRELMNTEAFFGQGTRLTVV.

The chain links TRBV2 to TRBJ2-3; 7 positions agree with TRBD2. Germline values: CDR1 SNHLY, CDR2 FYNNEI. J was trimmed by 0 bases and V by 2 bases; bases with no gene match: 5. CDR3 length: 16 amino acids. CDR3 sequence: CASSERASGSTDTQYF. Here the CDR3 DNA reads TGTGCCAGCAGTGAACGGGCTAGCGGTAGCACAGATACGCAGTATTTT.

The rearrangement links TRBV15 to TRBJ2-1; 7 bases line up with TRBD2. In germline, CDR1 is LNHNV, CDR2 YYDKDF (reference sequence). The CDR3 totals 15 residues. V gave up 7 bases and J gave up 7 bases; unmatched junction bases: 13. The CDR3 DNA reads as TGTGCCACCAATCCTGGGAGGGAGGGCCGGAATGAGCAGTTCTTC. The encoded protein is CATNPGREGRNEQFF.